This T cell receptor beta chain was captured in a study of control samples from healthy donors and cancer patients. Profiled with immunoSEQ multiplex PCR; TCRdb holds only in-frame clones, not every one. The sample holds 120,000 to 150,000 clones; about nine tenths are singletons and the top ten take more than 4%. Germline V gene sequence: CDR1 LGHNA, CDR2 YSLEER. The length of the CDR3 is 16 residues. V was shortened by 1 base and J by 4 bases, with 14 bases between the two germline ends. The sample taken for sequencing was blood. The chain joins TRBV4-3 to TRBJ2-1; TRBD2 might be the D (7 bases). The receptor was derived from a man aged 30-40 years in good health. The chain's CDR3 is CASSQVGGGPYNEQFF. The CDR3 DNA follows: TGCGCCAGCAGCCAAGTAGGGGGAGGGCCTTACAATGAGCAGTTCTTC.